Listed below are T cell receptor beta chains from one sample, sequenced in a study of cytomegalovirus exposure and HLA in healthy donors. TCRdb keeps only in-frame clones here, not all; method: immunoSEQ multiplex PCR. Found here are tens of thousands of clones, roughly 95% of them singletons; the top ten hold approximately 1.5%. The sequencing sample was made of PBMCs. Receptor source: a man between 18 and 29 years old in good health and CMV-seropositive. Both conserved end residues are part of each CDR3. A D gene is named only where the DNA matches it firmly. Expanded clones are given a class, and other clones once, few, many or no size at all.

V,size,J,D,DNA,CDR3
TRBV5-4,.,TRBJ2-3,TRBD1,TGTGCCAGCAGACCTCAAGCTGGGACAGGGGGCAGCGATACGCAGTATTTT,CASRPQAGTGGSDTQYF
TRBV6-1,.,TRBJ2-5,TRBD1,TGTGCCAGCAGTGACGGGGACAGAGGGGGTGAGACCCAGTACTTC,CASSDGDRGGETQYF
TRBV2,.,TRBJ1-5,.,TGTGCCAGCAGTGAACGACAGAATAGCAATCAGCCCCAGCATTTT,CASSERQNSNQPQHF
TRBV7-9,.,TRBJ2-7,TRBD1,TGTGCCAGCAGCGCGCTACAGGGGCCCAGCTCCTACGAGCAGTACTTC,CASSALQGPSSYEQYF
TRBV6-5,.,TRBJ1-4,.,TGTGCCAGCAGGGGGGAGGATGAAAAACTGTTTTTT,CASRGEDEKLFF
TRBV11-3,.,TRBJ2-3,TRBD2,TGTGCCAGCAGCCCGGGACTAGCGGGAGGGTTAACAGATACGCAGTATTTT,CASSPGLAGGLTDTQYF
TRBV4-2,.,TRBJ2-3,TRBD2,TGTGCCAGCAGCCTCCTAGCGGGAGGGGAGGCAGATACGCAGTATTTT,CASSLLAGGEADTQYF
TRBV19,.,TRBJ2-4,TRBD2,TGTGCCAGTAGTAAGGGACTAGCCCTAGCCAAAAACATTCAGTACTTC,CASSKGLALAKNIQYF
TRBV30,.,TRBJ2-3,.,TGTGCCTGGAGCCTAGCCCCAGATACGCAGTATTTT,CAWSLAPDTQYF
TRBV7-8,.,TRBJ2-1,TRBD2,TGTGCCAGCTCCGGACTAGCGGGAGGACTTGAGCAGTTCTTC,CASSGLAGGLEQFF
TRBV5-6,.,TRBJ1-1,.,TGTGCCAGCAGCCGGACAGAACTCCCCCTAAGCGCTTTCTTT,CASSRTELPLSAFF
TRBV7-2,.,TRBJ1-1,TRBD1,TGTGCCAGCAGCTTGACAGGGATCGCGCACACTGAAGCTTTCTTT,CASSLTGIAHTEAFF
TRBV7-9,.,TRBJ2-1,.,TGTGCCAGCAGCTCAACAGTTTACAATGAGCAGTTCTTC,CASSSTVYNEQFF
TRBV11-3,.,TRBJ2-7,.,TGTGCCAGCAGCTTAGGGCAGGGTCCGGGCGAGCAGTACTTC,CASSLGQGPGEQYF
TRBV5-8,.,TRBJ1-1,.,TGTGCCAGCAGCACTGCCACGGGGGACTCCACTGAAGCTTTCTTT,CASSTATGDSTEAFF
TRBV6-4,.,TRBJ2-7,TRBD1,TGTGCCAGCAGTGACTCAGGGATTGGGGACAGAGATTCCTACGAGCAGTACTTC,CASSDSGIGDRDSYEQYF
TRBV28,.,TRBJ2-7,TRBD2,TGTGCCAGCAGTGGGCTAGCGGGAGGTTTGTCGACACTCCCCTACGAGCAGTACTTC,CASSGLAGGLSTLPYEQYF
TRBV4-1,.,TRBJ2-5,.,TGCGCCAGCAGCCAAGAGCCTAAAGAGACCCAGTACTTC,CASSQEPKETQYF
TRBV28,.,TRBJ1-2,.,TGTGCCAGCAGTCCTCGCCCCCTCCCTAGCTATGGCTACACCTTC,CASSPRPLPSYGYTF
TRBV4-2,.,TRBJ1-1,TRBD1,TGTGCCAGCAGTCTAGGACAGGACTCCACTGAAGCTTTCTTT,CASSLGQDSTEAFF
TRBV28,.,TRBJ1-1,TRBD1,TGTGCCAGCGCTACAGGGGGTTCAGGTACCTGGTCTGAAGCTTTCTTT,CASATGGSGTWSEAFF
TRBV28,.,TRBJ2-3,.,TGTGCCAGCACAAAACGGGCAGATACGCAGTATTTT,CASTKRADTQYF
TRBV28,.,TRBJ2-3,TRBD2,TGTGCCAGCAGTAATCGAGAACGAACCGGGACTAGAGCAGATACGCAGTATTTT,CASSNRERTGTRADTQYF
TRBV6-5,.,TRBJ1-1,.,TGTGCCAGCAGTAACGCCCCTTCAGGTGCCACTGAAGCTTTCTTT,CASSNAPSGATEAFF
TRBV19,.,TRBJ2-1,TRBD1,TGTGCCAGTAGTATTGATAGGGGGCCAAGGGAGCAGTTCTTC,CASSIDRGPREQFF
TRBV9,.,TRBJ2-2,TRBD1,TGTGCCAGCAGCACGACAGGGACGAACACCGGGGAGCTGTTTTTT,CASSTTGTNTGELFF
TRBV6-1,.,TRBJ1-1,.,TGTGCCAGCAGTCCCCCCAGGACAGAGTCCACTGAAGCTTTCTTT,CASSPPRTESTEAFF
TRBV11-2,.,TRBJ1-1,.,TGTGCCAGCAGTCCCATCCGGGGTTTGTTCACTGAAGCTTTCTTT,CASSPIRGLFTEAFF
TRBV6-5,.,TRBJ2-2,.,TGTGCCAGCAGTTACGGCCTAGCAACCGGGGAGCTGTTTTTT,CASSYGLATGELFF
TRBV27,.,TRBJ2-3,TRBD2,TGTGCCAGCAGTTTATGGACTAGCGGGACGCCAGATACGCAGTATTTT,CASSLWTSGTPDTQYF
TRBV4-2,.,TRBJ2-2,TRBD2,TGTGCCAGCAGCCAGACTAGCGAGAACACCGGGGAGCTGTTTTTT,CASSQTSENTGELFF
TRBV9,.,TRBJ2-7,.,TGTGCCAGCAGCGTACCCCGGGGGACGGGAGACTACGAGCAGTACTTC,CASSVPRGTGDYEQYF
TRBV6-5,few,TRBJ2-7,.,TGTGCCAGCAGTCCGACGGGAGGACAGTACGAGCAGTACTTC,CASSPTGGQYEQYF
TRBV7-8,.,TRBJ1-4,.,TGTGCCAGCAGCTCCTCCGATGAGGGAGGGGGTGAAAAACTGTTTTTT,CASSSSDEGGGEKLFF
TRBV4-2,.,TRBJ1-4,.,TGTGCCAGCAGCCAAGATCCCCCTCAGCGGGTGGAAAAACTGTTTTTT,CASSQDPPQRVEKLFF
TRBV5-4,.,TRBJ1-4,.,TGTGCCAGCAGGGCATTCGGTGGGGCTACTAATGAAAAACTGTTTTTT,CASRAFGGATNEKLFF
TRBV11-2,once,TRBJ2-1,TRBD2,TGTGCCAGCAGCTTAGATCGGGGGGGCGAGCAGTTCTTC,CASSLDRGGEQFF
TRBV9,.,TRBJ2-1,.,TGTGCCAGCAGCGTAGTAGCGACCATCGGGGGAGGGGGTGATGAGCAGTTCTTC,CASSVVATIGGGGDEQFF